Following are 27 T cell receptor beta chains from one sample sequenced in a study of T and B cells in COVID-19 patients. Multiplex PCR with BIOMED2 TRB-A/B primer pools amplified TRB rearrangements. TCRdb processed the multiplex PCR reads anew with MiXCR; each CDR3 protein has one entry. The sample lists over 7,000 distinct CDR3 sequences; 25% to 35% were seen once. TRB was amplified from around 250-500 ng of blood genomic DNA. Sequenced input: blood. The receptors derive from a human donor with active COVID-19.

This clonotype is labeled as medium-sized. The rearrangement joins TRBV12-3 or TRBV12-4 to TRBJ2-5, with a possible D match to TRBD2 (7 bases). CDR3 length: 16 amino acids. Trimming took 4 bases from V and 1 from J, leaving 16 bases between them. The CDR3 sequence is CASSYEGAGAQETQYF. The CDR3 DNA is TGTGCCAGCAGTTACGAAGGGGCGGGGGCCCAAGAGACCCAGTACTTC.

Details on this clonotype: Compared with germline, one end of the junction differs, possibly owing to a read error. The rearrangement uses TRBV4-3 and TRBJ2-1; 8 bases fit TRBD2. The V gene's germline CDR1 is LGHNA and CDR2 YSLEER. CDR3 length: 18 residues. The CDR3 sequence is CASSRSRGGLDSYNEQFF. CDR3 nucleotides: TGTGCCAGCAGCCGAAGTCGGGGGGGCCTTGATTCCTACAATGAGCAGTTCTTC.

This chain uses TRBV15 with TRBJ2-1, with 8 bases lining up with TRBD1. Germline V gene sequence: CDR1 LNHNV, CDR2 YYDKDF (reference sequence). V was clipped by 1 base and J by 5 bases; unmatched bases: 7. The CDR3 is 16 residues long. The CDR3 nucleotides read TGTGCCACCAGCAGAGCATCGGACAGGGCTGACAATGAGCAGTTCTTC. Residues: CATSRASDRADNEQFF.

The V gene is TRBV20-1, the J gene TRBJ2-3, with D possibly being TRBD1 (5 bases). Germline loops: CDR1 DFQATT, CDR2 SNEGSKA (reference sequence). Trimming cost V 2 bases and J 6 bases, with 9 bases left between them. There are 12 residues in the CDR3. The CDR3 region is CSARRGLDTQYF. The CDR3 DNA follows: TGCAGTGCTAGAAGGGGTTTGGATACGCAGTATTTT.

The chain couples TRBV20-1 to TRBJ2-7; 10 bases fit TRBD1. The V segment lost 3 bases and the J segment 2 bases; nucleotides outside the gene matches: 4. CDR1 is DFQATT, CDR2 SNEGSKA, per germline (reference sequence). This CDR3 has 14 residues. The CDR3 sequence is CSASGQGGAYEQYV. Written as DNA, the CDR3 is TGCAGTGCTAGCGGACAGGGGGGGGCCTACGAGCAGTACGTC.

The chain is built from TRBV24-1 and TRBJ2-5; D not certain. The germline V gene encodes CDR1 KGHDR and CDR2 SFDVKD. The CDR3 runs 13 residues. Trimming shortened V by 5 bases and J by 1 base, and 7 bases separated the two germline ends. The DNA of the CDR3 is TGTGCCACCAGTGGCTGGGGCCAAGAGACCCAGTACTTC. This codes for CATSGWGQETQYF.

The chain couples TRBV6-4 to TRBJ1-6, with TRBD1 as a possible D gene (6 bases). V was clipped by 4 bases and J by 10 bases, with 17 bases between them. CDR1 is MRHNA and CDR2 is SNTAGT in the germline V gene. The CDR3 is made up of 15 amino acids. For the CDR3, the DNA is TGTGCCAGCAGTGTGGGAGGGGGTCCTGAATCACCCCTCCACTTT. This translates into CASSVGGGPESPLHF.

This chain joins TRBV6-5 and TRBJ2-5; possibly TRBD2 for D (7 bases). The CDR3 length is 15 residues. Trimming stripped 6 bases from V and 5 bases from J, with 19 bases between. Germline CDR1 MNHEY, CDR2 SVGAGI. CDR3 in amino acids: CASSALNGGAETQYF. CDR3 bases: TGTGCCAGCAGCGCCCTCAATGGGGGGGCTGAGACCCAGTACTTC.

The DNA of the CDR3 is TGTGCCAGCAGCTTAGTTAGCGGGGGGGCGTACAATGAGCAGTTCTTC. It translates to CASSLVSGGAYNEQFF. The gene calls are TRBV7-9 and TRBJ2-1, with TRBD2 matching over 11 bases. This CDR3 is 16 amino acids long. V was pared by 1 base and J by 4 bases, with 3 bases of the junction left unmatched. Germline CDR1 and CDR2: SEHNR and FQNEAQ (reference sequence).

This clonotype was found a few times. The rearrangement uses TRBV20-1 and TRBJ1-6, with TRBD1 identical over 9 bases. The trim removed 2 bases at V and 6 bases at J, leaving 2 bases unmatched. The CDR3 sequence is 14 residues long. CDR1 and CDR2 (germline): DFQATT, SNEGSKA (reference sequence). CDR3 DNA sequence: TGCAGTGCTAGACGGGGACAGGGTAATTCACCCCTCCACTTT. Translation gives CSARRGQGNSPLHF.

The chain couples TRBV12-3 or TRBV12-4 to TRBJ2-5; D gene uncertain. With 5 bases removed from V and 5 bases from J, the gap between germline ends came to 9 bases. The CDR3 contains 12 residues. The CDR3 protein is CASSISWETQYF. CDR3 bases: TGTGCCAGCAGTATTAGTTGGGAGACCCAGTACTTC.

By proportion, this clonotype is medium-sized (0.01 to 0.1%). The chain combines TRBV29-1 with TRBJ2-3, with 9 bases that match TRBD2. This CDR3 comprises 15 residues. Germline trimming cut 1 base from V and 0 bases from J; bases unmatched to any gene: 2. Germline-derived CDR1 and CDR2 are SQVTM and ANQGSEA. CDR3 region: CSVEALAGSTDTQYF. The CDR3 nucleotides read TGCAGCGTTGAAGCCCTAGCGGGGAGCACAGATACGCAGTATTTT.

By proportion, this clonotype is medium-sized. The chain links TRBV19 to TRBJ1-1, with D possibly being TRBD1 (5 bases). V was pared by 3 bases and J by 0 bases, with 8 bases between. The V gene's germline CDR1 is LNHDA and CDR2 SQIVND (reference sequence). The CDR3 runs 14 residues. The CDR3 DNA sequence: TGTGCCAGTAGTATGGGAGGGGTGAACACTGAAGCTTTCTTT. Protein sequence: CASSMGGVNTEAFF.

This clonotype was detected only a few times. The chain links TRBV27 to TRBJ1-1; TRBD1 matches at 9 bases. CDR1 is MNHEY and CDR2 is SMNVEV in the germline V gene (reference sequence). This CDR3 spans 18 amino acids. The J segment lost 6 bases and the V segment lost 0 bases, leaving 14 bases of the junction unmatched. CDR3 in amino acids: CASSLSLWDRVNSAEAFF. The CDR3 nucleotides read TGTGCCAGCAGTTTATCCCTATGGGACAGGGTTAATTCCGCTGAAGCTTTCTTT.

The genes are TRBV5-6 and TRBJ1-3, with no clear D. The CDR3 is 16 amino acids. Germline CDR1 and CDR2: SGHDT and YYEEEE. Trimming stripped 2 bases from V and 0 bases from J, with 12 bases between. For the CDR3, the DNA is TGTGCCAGCAGCTTTGGGTATACGGTCTCTGGAAACACCATATATTTT. It is translated as CASSFGYTVSGNTIYF.

J is TRBJ2-1 and V is TRBV27, with D perhaps given as TRBD1 or TRBD2 (6 bases each). Germline lookup yields CDR1 MNHEY and CDR2 SMNVEV (reference sequence). There are 14 residues in the CDR3. Trimming cost V 6 bases and J 2 bases, with 11 bases left between them. This chain's CDR3 is CASSWGAAYNEQFF. The CDR3 DNA follows: TGTGCCAGCAGCTGGGGGGCGGCCTACAATGAGCAGTTCTTC.

This chain connects TRBV27 to TRBJ2-5; D gene uncertain. The CDR3 extends over 14 amino acids. Trimming removed 3 bases from V and 1 base from J, with 9 bases in between. From germline, CDR1 is MNHEY and CDR2 SMNVEV (reference sequence). The CDR3 DNA reads TGTGCCAGCAGTTTCCCTCCGGTCCAAGAGACCCAGTACTTC. It translates to CASSFPPVQETQYF.

About this clonotype itself: This may stem from a read error, because a much larger clone lies one nucleotide away. The chain links TRBV27 to TRBJ2-2, with 11 bases matching TRBD2. The CDR3 extends over 16 amino acids. Germline CDR1 reads MNHEY; CDR2 reads SMNVEV (reference sequence). CDR3 sequence: CVSSGTSGGANGELFF. The CDR3 nucleotides are TGTGTCAGCAGTGGAACTAGCGGGGGAGCTAACGGGGAGCTGTTTTTT.

This clonotype is labeled as medium-sized (0.01 to 0.1%). This chain uses TRBV5-4 with TRBJ2-7; 8 positions agree with TRBD1. CDR3 length: 15 amino acids. After removal of 4 bases from V and 3 bases from J, the junction contained 9 bases not matched to a gene. The V gene's germline CDR1 is SGHNT and CDR2 YYREEE (reference sequence). CDR3 protein: CASSHGDRYDYEQYF. The CDR3 region has the DNA TGTGCCAGCAGCCACGGGGACAGGTATGACTACGAGCAGTACTTC.

This clonotype is deemed medium-sized. The V and J genes are TRBV15 and TRBJ2-5; 8 positions match TRBD2. Germline V gene sequence: CDR1 LNHNV, CDR2 YYDKDF (reference sequence). This CDR3 region has 15 residues. V shed 4 bases and J 4 bases; nucleotides not matched to a gene: 8. The CDR3 region is CATSIGGGRGETQYF. The CDR3 region has the DNA TGTGCCACCAGCATCGGGGGGGGGCGCGGAGAGACCCAGTACTTC.

This chain uses TRBV12-3 or TRBV12-4 with TRBJ1-1; D not certain. There are 17 residues in the CDR3. V gave up 3 bases and J gave up 3 bases, with 20 bases separating them. CDR3 in DNA: TGTGCCAGCAGTTTCCTTAGACCTCCACAAGGAGACACTGAAGCTTTCTTT. Its translation: CASSFLRPPQGDTEAFF.

This clonotype is categorized as medium-sized. This chain uses TRBV5-5 with TRBJ1-6, with D unresolved. The CDR3 covers 14 residues. V lost 3 bases, J lost 8 bases, and 12 bases lay in between. CDR1 is SGHKS and CDR2 is YYEKEE in the germline V gene (reference sequence). CDR3 region: CASSSAVRDSPLHF. The DNA of the CDR3 is TGTGCCAGCAGCTCCGCGGTTAGGGATTCACCCCTCCACTTT.

The sample holds a few counts of this clonotype. The genes are TRBV5-1 and TRBJ2-3; D possibly corresponds to TRBD2 (6 bases). Germline V gene sequence: CDR1 SGHRS, CDR2 YFSETQ. V lost 3 bases to trimming and J lost 2 bases, with 22 bases between them. There are 18 residues in the CDR3. As DNA, the CDR3 is TGCGCCAGCAGCTCCTATTCTATAGCGGACCAACTCACAGATACGCAGTATTTT. Translation: CASSSYSIADQLTDTQYF.

This clonotype is medium-sized by share. The chain recombines TRBV19 with TRBJ2-6; tentatively, D is TRBD1 (6 bases). This CDR3 is 15 amino acids long. Germline lookup yields CDR1 LNHDA and CDR2 SQIVND (reference sequence). V gave up 6 bases and J gave up 4 bases, with 13 bases separating them. The CDR3: CASRSVGAGANVLTF. The CDR3 bases are TGTGCCAGTAGGAGCGTGGGGGCCGGGGCCAACGTCCTGACTTTC.

In its sample, this clonotype was seen a few times. This sequence joins TRBV7-6 and TRBJ1-6; D ambiguous. V lost 1 base and J 6 bases, leaving 13 bases between the germline ends. Germline CDR1 is SGHVS and CDR2 is FNYEAQ. The CDR3 sequence is 16 residues long. The CDR3 DNA reads as TGTGCCAGCAGCTTAGGGGTGGGATTCCCTAATTCACCCCTCCACTTT. Translation gives CASSLGVGFPNSPLHF.

This clonotype was observed a handful of times. The J gene is TRBJ2-3, the V gene TRBV6-4; D is perhaps TRBD1 (6 bases). Germline-derived CDR1 and CDR2 are MRHNA and SNTAGT. The CDR3 contains 15 residues. Trimming pared 5 bases from V and 4 bases from J, leaving 16 bases between. CDR3 DNA: TGTGCCAGCAGTCCGAGGGGGTTAGCGTCAGATACGCAGTATTTT. This encodes CASSPRGLASDTQYF.

The chain links TRBV15 to TRBJ1-5; D is unresolved. Trimming pared 0 bases from V and 5 bases from J, leaving 29 bases between. This CDR3 comprises 21 residues. Per germline, CDR1 LNHNV and CDR2 YYDKDF (reference sequence). The CDR3 coding sequence is TGTGCCACCAGCAGAGATCCCGGCGGGCGATCACGTCCTTCGCGAGATCAGCCCCAGCATTTT. Translated, it gives CATSRDPGGRSRPSRDQPQHF.